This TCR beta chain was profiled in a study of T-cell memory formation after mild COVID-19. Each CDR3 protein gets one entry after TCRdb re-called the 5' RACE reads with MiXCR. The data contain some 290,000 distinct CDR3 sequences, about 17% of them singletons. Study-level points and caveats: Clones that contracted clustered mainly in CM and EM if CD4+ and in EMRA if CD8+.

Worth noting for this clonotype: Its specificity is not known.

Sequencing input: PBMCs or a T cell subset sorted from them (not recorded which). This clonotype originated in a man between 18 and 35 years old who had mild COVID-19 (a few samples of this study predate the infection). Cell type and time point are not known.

The CDR3 sequence: CASSPRASTDTQYF. DNA for the CDR3: TGCGCCAGCAGCCCGAGGGCTAGCACAGATACGCAGTATTTT. This chain uses TRBV5-1 with TRBJ2-3; possible D gene TRBD2, 5 bases. CDR1 and CDR2 from the germline V gene are SGHRS and YFSETQ. V gave up 4 bases and J gave up 0 bases, with 9 bases separating them. The CDR3 is 14 amino acids.